The 27 T cell receptor beta chains listed next were all sequenced from one sample in a study of beta chain features in type 1 diabetes. Expressed TCRB transcripts were sequenced because the isolated RNA had all been reverse transcribed beforehand. Some clones are missing from TCRdb's copy, which holds only in-frame ones; the method was immunoSEQ multiplex PCR. The table has 250,000 to 350,000 clones, about 15% seen once. General study findings and limits: TCRB CDR3s from Type 1 diabetes patients were moderately but significantly shorter in all four CD4+ subsets.

No antigen has been assigned to these receptors. Sequenced: naive CD4+ T cells from blood. The source is a man aged 18 to 30 with type 1 diabetes.

In DNA form, the CDR3 reads TGTGCCAGTAGTCCGTACAGGGACGGCTATGGCTACACCTTC. Its protein is CASSPYRDGYGYTF. The rearrangement uses TRBV19 and TRBJ1-2; D is possibly TRBD1 (6 bases). The V gene lost 5 bases and the J gene lost 4 bases, with 14 bases spanning the gap. The germline V gene has CDR1 LNHDA and CDR2 SQIVND (reference sequence). The CDR3 is made up of 14 amino acids. The full variable domain, with the rest looked up from reference TRBV19 and TRBJ1-2, is DGGITQSPKYLFRKEGQNVTLSCEQNLNHDAMYWYRQDPGQGLRLIYYSQIVNDFQKGDIAEGYSVSREKKESFPLTVTSAQKNPTAFYLCASSPYRDGYGYTFGSGTRLTVV.

The CDR3 reads CAHTDGGAATQYF. The CDR3 DNA reads as TGTGCCCACACCGACGGGGGGGCAGCTACGCAGTATTTT. J is TRBJ2-3 and V is TRBV6-6, with 8 positions matching TRBD2. The CDR3 is 13 amino acids. V lost 11 bases and J lost 8; bases outside the gene matches: 12. CDR1 and CDR2 (germline): MNHNY, SVGAGI (reference sequence).

The sample holds a few counts of this clone. V is TRBV5-1 and J is TRBJ2-1; 7 bases are a match to TRBD1. Germline V gene lookup returns CDR1 SGHRS and CDR2 YFSETQ. CDR3 size: 14 residues. Trimming took 0 bases from V and 5 from J; bases not matched to a gene: 2. In DNA, the CDR3 is TGCGCCAGCAGCTTGGGGGACAGAAACAATGAGCAGTTCTTC. Its translation is CASSLGDRNNEQFF.

The chain links TRBV4-2 to TRBJ2-3; the match to TRBD1 covers 7 bases. Germline-derived CDR1 and CDR2 are LGHNA and YNFKEQ. The V and J ends lost 3 bases and 1 base, in that order; junction bases with no gene match: 7. The CDR3 spans 16 residues. CDR3 sequence (DNA): TGTGCCAGCAGCCAGGGGGACAGCTTGGGCACAGATACGCAGTATTTT. It translates to CASSQGDSLGTDTQYF.

This clone was counted between two and nine times. The chain recombines TRBV9 with TRBJ2-3; 11 positions agree with TRBD2. The trim removed 6 bases at V and 10 bases at J, leaving 10 bases unmatched. There are 14 residues in the CDR3. Germline V gives CDR1 SGDLS, CDR2 YYNGEE. CDR3 DNA sequence: TGTGCCAGCAATATGGGTAGCGGGGGGGCTCCGCAGTATTTT. Translating gives CASNMGSGGAPQYF. The entire variable domain, with the rest obtained from reference TRBV9 and TRBJ2-3, is as follows: DSGVTQTPKHLITATGQRVTLRCSPRSGDLSVYWYQQSLDQGLQFLIQYYNGEERAKGNILERFSAQQFPDLHSELNLSSLELGDSALYFCASNMGSGGAPQYFGPGTRLTVL.

This clone appeared a few times. The chain has TRBV7-9 and TRBJ2-7, with a tentative D call TRBD2 (6 bases). Trimming took off 3 bases at V and 2 bases at J, with 11 bases between the two ends. Germline values: CDR1 SEHNR, CDR2 FQNEAQ (reference sequence). CDR3 length: 14 residues. The CDR3 spells CASSLKGRPYEQYF. The CDR3, as DNA: TGTGCCAGCAGCTTGAAGGGGAGGCCCTACGAGCAGTACTTC.

This clone was detected only a few times. The CDR3 DNA sequence: TGCGCCAGCAGCTTAACGGGAGTGGGACAGACGATCTCTGGAAACACCATATATTTT. Translating gives CASSLTGVGQTISGNTIYF. This chain joins TRBV5-1 and TRBJ1-3; 7 nucleotides agree with TRBD1. The CDR3 is 19 residues long. Germline CDR1 SGHRS, CDR2 YFSETQ. The V and J ends lost 2 bases and 0 bases, in that order; junction bases with no gene match: 14. Together with reference TRBV5-1 and TRBJ1-3, the CDR3 gives the full variable domain: KAGVTQTPRYLIKTRGQQVTLSCSPISGHRSVSWYQQTPGQGLQFLFEYFSETQRNKGNFPGRFSGRQFSNSRSEMNVSTLELGDSALYLCASSLTGVGQTISGNTIYFGEGSWLTVV.

The chain joins TRBV5-1 to TRBJ2-2; 7 bases are a match to TRBD1. This CDR3 is 15 amino acids long. J gave up 4 bases and V 9 bases, and 12 bases lay outside the gene matches. CDR1 is SGHRS, CDR2 YFSETQ, per germline. The CDR3 here is CATKEQGRPTGELFF. The CDR3 DNA sequence: TGCGCCACAAAAGAACAGGGGCGGCCCACCGGGGAGCTGTTTTTT.

V is TRBV5-4 and J is TRBJ2-1, with 11 bases that match TRBD2. Losses at the gene ends were 4 bases for V and 3 bases for J; bases not matched to a gene: 6. Germline V CDR1 and CDR2: SGHNT, YYREEE (reference sequence). The CDR3 spans 16 residues. In DNA, the CDR3 is TGTGCCAGCAGCGGCGGGACTAGCGGTAGCTACAATGAGCAGTTCTTC. It yields the protein CASSGGTSGSYNEQFF.

Only a few counts were recorded for this clone. Other DNA sequences of this sample code for an identical CDR3. J is TRBJ1-2 and V is TRBV6-5; D may be TRBD1 (5 bases). Germline loops: CDR1 MNHEY, CDR2 SVGAGI. Trimming took 0 bases from V and 4 from J, leaving 6 bases between them. This CDR3 region has 13 residues. The CDR3 sequence is CASSYSGGYGYTF. CDR3 DNA: TGTGCCAGCAGTTACTCCGGGGGCTATGGCTACACCTTC.

The chain joins TRBV29-1 to TRBJ2-7; TRBD1 agrees at 8 bases. The trim removed 6 bases at V and 6 bases at J, leaving 4 bases unmatched. Germline V gene sequence: CDR1 SQVTM, CDR2 ANQGSEA. The CDR3 contains 11 residues. This CDR3 reads CSVQGAVEQYF. The CDR3 coding sequence is TGCAGCGTGCAGGGGGCGGTCGAGCAGTACTTC.

The chain has TRBV20-1 and TRBJ2-7, with D unclear. The germline V gene has CDR1 DFQATT and CDR2 SNEGSKA (reference sequence). The CDR3 covers 10 residues. Trimming took 5 bases from V and 7 from J, leaving 9 bases between them. CDR3 sequence: CSASRLEQYF. CDR3 sequence (DNA): TGCAGTGCTTCCCGACTGGAGCAGTACTTC.

This clone was detected only a few times. This rearrangement joins TRBV4-3 to TRBJ1-2; tentative D call: TRBD1 (5 bases). This CDR3 has 15 amino acids. In germline, CDR1 is LGHNA, CDR2 YSLEER. V was clipped by 1 base and J by 4 bases, with 13 bases between them. CDR3 protein: CASSQGEGRLYGYTF. CDR3 sequence (DNA): TGCGCCAGCAGCCAAGGGGAGGGGCGGCTCTATGGCTACACCTTC.

The chain employs TRBV5-6 and TRBJ2-1, with 11 bases identical to TRBD2. J gave up 2 bases and V 1 base, and 8 bases lay outside the gene matches. This CDR3 spans 18 amino acids. CDR1 and CDR2 (germline): SGHDT, YYEEEE. CDR3 loop: CASSLRLAGGVAYNEQFF. The CDR3 coding sequence is TGTGCCAGCAGCTTGAGGCTAGCGGGAGGAGTAGCCTACAATGAGCAGTTCTTC.

The chain is built from TRBV7-9 and TRBJ2-5; 7 nucleotides align to TRBD2. The CDR3 contains 16 residues. The germline CDR1 and CDR2 sequences are SEHNR and FQNEAQ (reference sequence). V lost 5 bases, J lost 4 bases, and 13 bases stayed unmatched. The CDR3 is CASSPRDYARTETQYF. As DNA, the CDR3 is TGTGCCAGCAGCCCGCGGGACTACGCCCGCACAGAGACCCAGTACTTC.

V is TRBV2 and J is TRBJ1-5, with a weak D call TRBD1 (5 bases). In germline, CDR1 is SNHLY, CDR2 FYNNEI. The CDR3 length is 14 residues. V shed 4 bases and J shed 2 bases, with 9 bases lying between them. CDR3 in amino acids: CASSGRAGNQPQHF. The CDR3, as DNA: TGTGCCAGCAGTGGCAGGGCAGGCAATCAGCCCCAGCATTTT.

The chain employs TRBV5-1 and TRBJ2-1; 13 bases match TRBD2. The ends lost 2 bases at V and 0 bases at J; junction bases unmatched: 11. Germline assignment: CDR1 SGHRS and CDR2 YFSETQ. This CDR3 is built from 20 residues. The CDR3 reads CASSFRSGLAGSRSYNEQFF. The DNA of the CDR3 is TGCGCCAGCAGCTTCCGGTCGGGACTAGCGGGAAGCCGCTCCTACAATGAGCAGTTCTTC.

This clone was detected only a few times. V usage is TRBV30 and J usage is TRBJ2-2, with D possibly being TRBD1 (6 bases). CDR3 size: 13 residues. Between the trimmed V and J ends, which lost 5 bases and 0 bases, there was a span of 7 bases. Germline V CDR1 and CDR2: GTSNPN, SVGIG (reference sequence). CDR3 bases: TGTGCCTGGGGACAGCCGAACACCGGGGAGCTGTTTTTT. The encoded protein is CAWGQPNTGELFF.

This clone was detected a few times. The chain joins TRBV2 to TRBJ2-1; 9 nucleotides line up with TRBD2. V was pared by 2 bases and J by 8 bases, with 10 bases of the junction left unmatched. The CDR3 is 16 amino acids. Germline V gene lookup returns CDR1 SNHLY and CDR2 FYNNEI. The DNA of the CDR3 is TGTGCCAGCAGTGAAAGTCCTAGCGGGGTTATCGATGAGCAGTTCTTC. Translated: CASSESPSGVIDEQFF.

CDR3 amino acids: CASSPNLAGVTDTQYF. For the CDR3, the DNA is TGTGCCAGCAGCCCTAATCTAGCGGGGGTCACAGATACGCAGTATTTT. The rearrangement uses TRBV7-9 and TRBJ2-3; 10 bases fit TRBD2. CDR3 length: 16 amino acids. Unmatched junction bases numbered 7, after V lost 5 bases and J lost 2 bases. Germline CDR1 is SEHNR and CDR2 is FQNEAQ (reference sequence).

This clone has a handful of counts. V is TRBV4-2 and J is TRBJ1-1; 7 nucleotides agree with TRBD1. V dropped 3 bases and J dropped 3; count of bases not matched to a gene: 4. CDR3 length: 14 amino acids. The germline V gene has CDR1 LGHNA and CDR2 YNFKEQ. The CDR3 DNA reads TGTGCCAGCAGCCAGACAGGGTTGGACACTGAAGCTTTCTTT. Translation gives CASSQTGLDTEAFF.

This clone was observed a few times. The rearrangement links TRBV19 to TRBJ2-2; TRBD1 might be the D (6 bases). Per the germline V gene, CDR1 is LNHDA and CDR2 is SQIVND (reference sequence). The CDR3 runs to 15 residues. V was shortened by 6 bases and J by 2 bases, with 13 bases between the two germline ends. The CDR3 region is CASSRGQSNTGELFF. The CDR3 DNA is TGTGCCAGTAGCCGTGGACAGTCCAACACCGGGGAGCTGTTTTTT.

V and J are TRBV11-3 and TRBJ2-1; TRBD2 matches at 12 bases. V lost 5 bases to trimming and J lost 1 base; unmatched junction nucleotides: 6. The germline CDR1 and CDR2 sequences are SGHNT and YENEEA. The CDR3 is 17 residues long. CDR3: CASSPKTSGGSYNEQFF. The DNA for the CDR3 is TGTGCCAGCAGCCCAAAGACTAGCGGGGGTTCCTACAATGAGCAGTTCTTC. Combining the CDR3 with reference TRBV11-3 and TRBJ2-1 gives the whole variable domain EAGVVQSPRYKIIEKKQPVAFWCNPISGHNTLYWYLQNLGQGPELLIRYENEEAVDDSQLPKDRFSAERLKGVDSTLKIQPAELGDSAVYLCASSPKTSGGSYNEQFFGPGTRLTVL.

DNA of the CDR3: TGCGCCAGCAGCTCCGGACTAGCGGGAGGTCTGCCCTCTGGGGCCAACGTCCTGACTTTC. It is translated as CASSSGLAGGLPSGANVLTF. The chain combines TRBV5-1 with TRBJ2-6; 14 nucleotides agree with TRBD2. V was pared by 3 bases and J by 0 bases, with 8 bases of the junction left unmatched. CDR3 length equals 20 residues. CDR1 is SGHRS, CDR2 YFSETQ, per germline.

The rearrangement links TRBV18 to TRBJ2-4; 11 nucleotides line up with TRBD2. V lost 4 bases and J lost 6; bases outside the gene matches: 8. The CDR3 totals 16 residues. Germline V lookup: CDR1 KGHSH, CDR2 LQKENI. The CDR3: CASSLRLAGLVNIQYF. The CDR3 bases are TGTGCCAGCTCACTCCGACTAGCGGGATTGGTAAACATTCAGTACTTC.

This clone has just a few counts. The CDR3 here is CASSPGWPSGGYEQYF. CDR3 DNA sequence: TGTGCCAGCAGCCCCGGCTGGCCTAGCGGGGGGTACGAGCAGTACTTC. V usage is TRBV13 and J usage is TRBJ2-5, with 11 bases lining up with TRBD2. Near its end, the DNA agrees better with TRBJ2-7, so the J call may be wrong. The CDR3 loop spans 16 amino acids. Germline CDR1 and CDR2: PRHDT and FYEKMQ (reference sequence).

The rearrangement links TRBV2 to TRBJ2-3; 9 nucleotides match TRBD2. Germline V gene data show CDR1 as SNHLY and CDR2 as FYNNEI. V dropped 4 bases and J dropped 2; count of bases not matched to a gene: 16. There are 19 residues in the CDR3. The CDR3 is CASSGLESGGSSSTDTQYF. CDR3 coding DNA: TGTGCCAGCAGTGGGTTAGAAAGCGGGGGGTCTTCTTCCACAGATACGCAGTATTTT.